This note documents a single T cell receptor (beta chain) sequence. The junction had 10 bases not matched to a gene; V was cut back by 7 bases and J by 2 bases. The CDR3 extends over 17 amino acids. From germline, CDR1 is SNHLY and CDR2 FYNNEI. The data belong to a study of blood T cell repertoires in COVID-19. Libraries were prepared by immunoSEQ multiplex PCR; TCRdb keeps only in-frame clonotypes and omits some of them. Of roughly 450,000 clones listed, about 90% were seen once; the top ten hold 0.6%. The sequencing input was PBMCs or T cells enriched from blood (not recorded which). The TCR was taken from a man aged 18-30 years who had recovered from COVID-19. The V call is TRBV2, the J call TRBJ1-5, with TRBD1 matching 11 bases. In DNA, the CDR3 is TGTGCCAGCACCACAGGACAGGGGGCTAGGGGCAATCAGCCCCAGCATTTT. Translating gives CASTTGQGARGNQPQHF.